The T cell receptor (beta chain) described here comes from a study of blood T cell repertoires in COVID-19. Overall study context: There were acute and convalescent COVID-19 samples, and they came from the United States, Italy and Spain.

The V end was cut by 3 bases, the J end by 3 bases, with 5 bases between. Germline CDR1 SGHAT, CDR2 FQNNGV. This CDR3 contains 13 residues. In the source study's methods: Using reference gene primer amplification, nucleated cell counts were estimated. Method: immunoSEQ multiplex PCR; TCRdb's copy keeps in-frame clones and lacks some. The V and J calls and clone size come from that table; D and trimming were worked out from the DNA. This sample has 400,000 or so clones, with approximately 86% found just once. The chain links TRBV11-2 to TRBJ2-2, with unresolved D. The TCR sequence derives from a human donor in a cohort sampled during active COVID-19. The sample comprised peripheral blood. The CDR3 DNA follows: TGTGCCAGCAGCTTTCTATACACCGGGGAGCTGTTTTTT. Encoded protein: CASSFLYTGELFF.